This TCR beta chain was recorded in a study of T cells in Graves' hyperthyroidism and ophthalmopathy. This clonotype showed up just a few times. The antigen remains unidentified. Amplified regions were TCR beta CDR3 sequences from RNA transcripts. TCR CDR3 regions were first amplified by RT-PCR with HTBI primers. TCRdb reanalysed the multiplex PCR reads using MiXCR and keeps one entry per CDR3 protein. The top ten hold under 30% of the sample, which has hundreds of thousands of distinct CDR3 sequences, around 15% seen once. Under 3 months was the duration of disease in ophthalmopathy patients, who also had a Clinical Activity Score of at least 3 and a NOSPECS grade of at least 4. PBMCs were collected from a roughly 9.7 ml volume of fresh peripheral blood. Study-wide results and caveats: The model foresaw ophthalmopathy a median around 6 months prior to onset.

Sequenced: blood. This receptor was identified in a man between 50 and 59 years old with Graves' ophthalmopathy.

For the CDR3, the DNA is TGTGCCAGCAGCTTAGAGGCGGGAACCTCGAGCGAGCAGTACTTC. The encoded protein is CASSLEAGTSSEQYF. V is TRBV13 and J is TRBJ2-7; TRBD2 might be the D (6 bases). The CDR3 sequence is 15 residues long. Germline CDR1 PRHDT, CDR2 FYEKMQ (reference sequence). V lost 1 base and J 6 bases, leaving 16 bases between the germline ends.